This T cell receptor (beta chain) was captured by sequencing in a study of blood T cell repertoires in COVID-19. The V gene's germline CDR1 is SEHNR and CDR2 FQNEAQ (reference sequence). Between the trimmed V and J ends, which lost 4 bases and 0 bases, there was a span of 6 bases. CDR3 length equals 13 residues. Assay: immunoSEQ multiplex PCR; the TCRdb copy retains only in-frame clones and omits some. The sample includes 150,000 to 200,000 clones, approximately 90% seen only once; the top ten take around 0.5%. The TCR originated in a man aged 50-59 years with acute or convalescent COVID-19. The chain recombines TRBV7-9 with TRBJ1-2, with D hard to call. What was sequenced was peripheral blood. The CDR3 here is CASSSTANYGYTF. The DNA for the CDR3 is TGTGCCAGCAGCTCCACAGCTAACTATGGCTACACCTTC. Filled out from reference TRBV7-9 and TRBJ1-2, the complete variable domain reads DTGVSQNPRHKITKRGQNVTFRCDPISEHNRLYWYRQTLGQGPEFLTYFQNEAQLEKSRLLSDRFSAERPKGSFSTLEIQRTEQGDSAMYLCASSSTANYGYTFGSGTRLTVV.